This T cell receptor (beta chain) stems from a study of T cells in Graves' hyperthyroidism and ophthalmopathy. This clonotype was seen at least ten times. Its specificity is not known. This CDR3 region has 14 residues. V was shortened by 1 base and J by 7 bases, with 11 bases between the two germline ends. Germline CDR1 and CDR2: MDHEN and SYDVKM. Those with hyperthyroidism were 18 to 65 years old, newly diagnosed, and ill for under 2 months. Clinical symptoms, serum thyroxine and TRAb, thyroid ultrasound and orbital computed tomography together formed the diagnostic basis. Findings and caveats of the study: Most clonotypes expanded in thyroid above 0.001 were likewise present in blood. Stable hyperthyroidism was told apart from ophthalmopathy by a model built on 13 V-J features.

Authors of the study amplified TCR beta CDR3 regions from RNA transcripts. The HTBI primer set served for first-round RT-PCR of the TCR CDR3. TCRdb re-called the multiplex PCR reads with MiXCR, one entry per CDR3 protein. Here the sample spans a few hundred thousand distinct CDR3 sequences, less than 25% being singletons. V usage is TRBV28 and J usage is TRBJ1-5; D may be TRBD1 (6 bases). The source of this sequence is a man between 18 and 29 years old with Graves' hyperthyroidism. The specimen sequenced was blood. The CDR3 bases are TGTGCCAGCAGTTTATCCCCGGGGGGCCAGCCCCAGCATTTT. Translated, it gives CASSLSPGGQPQHF. Using reference TRBV28 and TRBJ1-5 for the parts outside the CDR3, the full variable domain is DVKVTQSSRYLVKRTGEKVFLECVQDMDHENMFWYRQDPGLGLRLIYFSYDVKMKEKGDIPEGYSVSREKKERFSLILESASTNQTSMYLCASSLSPGGQPQHFGDGTRLSIL.